This T cell receptor beta chain stems from a study of blood T cells in healthy people across ages. Broader study findings: Any changes in expanded clonotypes were possibly confounded, as donor CMV status remained unknown. When set beside aged donors, long-lived donors presented more naive CD4+ cells and higher diversity.

The use of a sample-barcoded 5' primer and a J-beta primer mix characterized a second PCR of roughly 6 to 11 cycles. Every single cDNA molecule received a tag from a template-switch adaptor with 12 random nucleotides. Via MiXCR, TCRdb re-called the 5' RACE reads, giving one row per CDR3 protein. Of 1.5 million to 2 million distinct CDR3 sequences in the sample, about two fifths were seen once. Concerning this clonotype itself: Its matching antigen is unknown.

Donation came from healthy Caucasian individuals in Russia who were aged 6 to 90. Sequencing was done on a sample of blood. This TCR came from a human donor in good health.

For the CDR3, the DNA is TGTGCCAGCAGCTTGGTAGGGAATGGAGTCTATGGCTACACCTTC. It translates to CASSLVGNGVYGYTF. This rearrangement joins TRBV5-4 to TRBJ1-2, with unresolved D. CDR3 length equals 15 residues. Trimming removed 0 bases at V and 4 bases at J, with 13 bases between. Looked up from germline, CDR1 is SGHNT and CDR2 is YYREEE (reference sequence).